This T cell receptor (beta chain) was obtained from a study of blood T cell repertoires in COVID-19. Here immunoSEQ multiplex PCR was the method, and the copy in TCRdb shows in-frame clones only, minus some. The sample has some 140,000 clones, around four fifths seen once. Per the germline V gene, CDR1 is SGHNT and CDR2 is YENEEA. Trimming cost V 1 base and J 8 bases, with 8 bases left between them. The CDR3 totals 12 residues. The source material was PBMCs or T cells enriched from blood (not recorded which). The TCR sequence derives from a man between 40 and 49 years old with acute COVID-19. This sequence joins TRBV11-3 and TRBJ1-2; no definite D call. CDR3 amino acids: CASSLGGEGYTF. DNA of the CDR3: TGTGCCAGCAGCTTAGGTGGGGAGGGCTACACCTTC.